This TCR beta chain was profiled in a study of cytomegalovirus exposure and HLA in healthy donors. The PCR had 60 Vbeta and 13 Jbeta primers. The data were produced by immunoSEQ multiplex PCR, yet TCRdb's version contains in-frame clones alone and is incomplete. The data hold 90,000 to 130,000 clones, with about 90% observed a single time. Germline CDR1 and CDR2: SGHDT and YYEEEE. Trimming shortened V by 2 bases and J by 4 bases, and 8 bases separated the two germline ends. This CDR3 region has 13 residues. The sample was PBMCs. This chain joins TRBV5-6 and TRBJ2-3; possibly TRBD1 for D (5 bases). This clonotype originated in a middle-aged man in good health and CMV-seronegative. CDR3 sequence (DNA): TGTGCCAGCAGCTTAACAGGACCAGATACGCAGTATTTT. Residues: CASSLTGPDTQYF.